This TCR beta chain comes out of a study of neurological immune-mediated disorders. This clonotype occurred a few times. Its antigen is unknown. Germline values: CDR1 MGHRA, CDR2 YSYEKL. V lost 3 bases to trimming and J lost 7 bases; unmatched junction nucleotides: 9. The CDR3 has 16 amino acids. Study-wide results and limits: The study phylogenetically grouped the repertoires of 18 of 34 multiple sclerosis patients into one related-CDR3 cluster, a possible signature. In multiple sclerosis patients, the repertoire cluster was unrelated to clinical or MRI findings.

Synthesis of cDNA was accomplished via 5'RACE employing 10-nucleotide random UMIs. Over 160 million TCR-beta sequences, together covering 15-18 subjects, were produced by every individual sequencing run that was carried out. One entry per CDR3 protein results from TCRdb running MiXCR on the 5' RACE reads. This sample has more than 35,000 distinct CDR3 sequences; approximately 2.8% occur once, and the top ten carry roughly 15%. The sequence was obtained from a woman in her 50s with multiple sclerosis. The sequenced material came from PBMCs. This chain connects TRBV4-1 to TRBJ1-4; 9 bases are shared with TRBD1. DNA for the CDR3: TGCGCCAGCAGCCAGGACGGGACAGGGCGCCCTGAAAAACTGTTTTTT. Translating it yields CASSQDGTGRPEKLFF.